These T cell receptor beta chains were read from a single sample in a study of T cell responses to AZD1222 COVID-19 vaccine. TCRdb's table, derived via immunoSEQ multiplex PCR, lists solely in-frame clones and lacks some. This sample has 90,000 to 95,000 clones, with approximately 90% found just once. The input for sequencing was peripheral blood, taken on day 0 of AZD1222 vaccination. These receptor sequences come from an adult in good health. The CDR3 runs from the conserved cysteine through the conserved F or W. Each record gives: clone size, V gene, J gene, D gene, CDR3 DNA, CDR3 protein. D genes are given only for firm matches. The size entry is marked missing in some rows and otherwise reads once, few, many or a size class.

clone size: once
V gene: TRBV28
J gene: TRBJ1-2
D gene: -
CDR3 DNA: TGTGCCAGCAGCAGAGACTATGGCTACACCTTC
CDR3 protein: CASSRDYGYTF

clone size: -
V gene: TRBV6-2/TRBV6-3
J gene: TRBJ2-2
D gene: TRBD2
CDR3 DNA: TGTGCCAGCAGTTACGGACTAGCGGGAGTCCCCGGGGAGCTGTTTTTT
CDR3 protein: CASSYGLAGVPGELFF

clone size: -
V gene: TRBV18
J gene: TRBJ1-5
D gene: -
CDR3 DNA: TGTGCCAGCTCACCAAATACCCTTCAGCCCCAGCATTTT
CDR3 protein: CASSPNTLQPQHF

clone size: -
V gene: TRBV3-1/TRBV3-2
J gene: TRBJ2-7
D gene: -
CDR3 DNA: TGTGCCAGCAGCCAGGGCGGGACACTGGTCTCCTACGAGCAGTACTTC
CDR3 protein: CASSQGGTLVSYEQYF

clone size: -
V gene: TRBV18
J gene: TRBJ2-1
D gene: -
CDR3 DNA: TGTGCCAGCTCACCGGACAGTAACAATGAGCAGTTCTTC
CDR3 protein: CASSPDSNNEQFF

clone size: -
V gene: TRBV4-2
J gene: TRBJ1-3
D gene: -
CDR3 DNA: TGTGCCAGCAGCCAAGGTTACTCTGGAAACACCATATATTTT
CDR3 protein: CASSQGYSGNTIYF

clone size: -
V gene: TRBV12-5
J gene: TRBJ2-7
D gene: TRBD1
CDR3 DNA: TGTGCTAGTGGCCAATTACAGGGGAACGAGCAGTACTTC
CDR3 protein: CASGQLQGNEQYF

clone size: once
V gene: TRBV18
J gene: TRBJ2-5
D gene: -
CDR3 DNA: TGTGCCAGCTCACCACTACAGGGAAAAGAGACCCAGTACTTC
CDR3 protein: CASSPLQGKETQYF

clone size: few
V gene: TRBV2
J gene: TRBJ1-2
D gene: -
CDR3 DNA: TGTGCCAGCTCCCAGAGGACTAACTATGGCTACACCTTC
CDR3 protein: CASSQRTNYGYTF

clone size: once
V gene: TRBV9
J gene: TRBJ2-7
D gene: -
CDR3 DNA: TGTGCCAGCAGCCTGGAGGGGGGGAGCTCCTACGAGCAGTACTTC
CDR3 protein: CASSLEGGSSYEQYF

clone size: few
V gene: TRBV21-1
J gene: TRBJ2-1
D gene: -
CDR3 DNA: TGTGCCAGCAGGTACAGGGCCAATGAGCAGTTCTTC
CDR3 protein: CASRYRANEQFF

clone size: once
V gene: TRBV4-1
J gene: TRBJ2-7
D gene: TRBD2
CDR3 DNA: TGCGCCAGCAGCCAAGATCCTGCTAGCGGGGGGCGGTACGAGCAGTACTTC
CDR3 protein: CASSQDPASGGRYEQYF

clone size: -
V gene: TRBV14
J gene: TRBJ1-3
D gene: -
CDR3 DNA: TGTGCCAGCACGGGACGTTCTTCTGGAAACACCATATATTTT
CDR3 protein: CASTGRSSGNTIYF

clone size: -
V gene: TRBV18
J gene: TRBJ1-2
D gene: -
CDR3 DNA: TGTGCCAGCTCACCACAGGACAGCAACTATGGCTACACCTTC
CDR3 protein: CASSPQDSNYGYTF

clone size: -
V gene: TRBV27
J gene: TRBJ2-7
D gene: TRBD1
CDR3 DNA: TGTGCCAGCAGCCGGACAGGGACGGGTCGCGAGCAGTACTTC
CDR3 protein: CASSRTGTGREQYF

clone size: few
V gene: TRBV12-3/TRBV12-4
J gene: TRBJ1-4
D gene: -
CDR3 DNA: TGTGCCAGCAGTTTAAGGGGTGAAAAACTGTTTTTT
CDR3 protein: CASSLRGEKLFF

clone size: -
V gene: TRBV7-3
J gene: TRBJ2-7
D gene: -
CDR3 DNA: TGTGCCAGCAGCTTAGGAGGAGACTACGAGCAGTACTTC
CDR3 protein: CASSLGGDYEQYF

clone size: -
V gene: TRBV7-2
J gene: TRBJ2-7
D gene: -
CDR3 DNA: TGTGCCAGCAGCTTATTCGGATACGAGCAGTACTTC
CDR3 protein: CASSLFGYEQYF

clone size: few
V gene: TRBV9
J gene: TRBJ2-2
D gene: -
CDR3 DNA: TGTGCCAGCAGCGCTTTGAACACCGGGGAGCTGTTTTTT
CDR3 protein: CASSALNTGELFF

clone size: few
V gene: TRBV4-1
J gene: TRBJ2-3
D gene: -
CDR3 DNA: TGCGCCAGCAGTCTGGCCGGAGATACGCAGTATTTT
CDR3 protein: CASSLAGDTQYF